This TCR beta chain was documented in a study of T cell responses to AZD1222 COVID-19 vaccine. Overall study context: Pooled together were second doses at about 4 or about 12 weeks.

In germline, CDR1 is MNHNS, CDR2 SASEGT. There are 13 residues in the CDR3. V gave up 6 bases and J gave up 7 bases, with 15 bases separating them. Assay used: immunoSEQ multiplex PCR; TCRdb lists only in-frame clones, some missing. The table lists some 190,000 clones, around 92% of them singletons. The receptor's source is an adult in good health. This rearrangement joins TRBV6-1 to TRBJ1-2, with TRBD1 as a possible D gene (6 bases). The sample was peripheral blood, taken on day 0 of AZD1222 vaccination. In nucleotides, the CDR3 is TGTGCCAGCAGCGAACAGGGATTATTTGGCTACACCTTC. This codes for CASSEQGLFGYTF.